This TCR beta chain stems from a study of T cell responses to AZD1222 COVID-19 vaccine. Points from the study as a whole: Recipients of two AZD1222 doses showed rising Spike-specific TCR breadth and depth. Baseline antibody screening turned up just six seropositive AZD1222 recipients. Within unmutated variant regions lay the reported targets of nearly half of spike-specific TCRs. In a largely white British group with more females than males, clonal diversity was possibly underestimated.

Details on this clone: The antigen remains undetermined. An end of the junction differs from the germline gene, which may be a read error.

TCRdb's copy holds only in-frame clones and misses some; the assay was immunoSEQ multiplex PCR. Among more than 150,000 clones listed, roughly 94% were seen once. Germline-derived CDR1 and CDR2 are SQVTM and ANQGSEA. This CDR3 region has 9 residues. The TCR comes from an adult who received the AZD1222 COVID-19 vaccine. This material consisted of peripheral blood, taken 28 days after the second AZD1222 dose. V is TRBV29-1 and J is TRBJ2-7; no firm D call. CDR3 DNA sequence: TGCATCAATTTTCTGTGCATCGACTTC. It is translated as CINFLCIDF.